This T cell receptor (beta chain) was documented in a study of blood T cell repertoires in COVID-19. Study-wide context: Sample material is recorded as cDNA or gDNA derived from T cells, B-cell-depleted T cells, or PBMCs.

Patients at the Seattle site were enrolled during active infection and followed longitudinally. Germline-derived CDR1 and CDR2 are LGHNA and YSLEER. The CDR3 loop spans 18 amino acids. V lost 4 bases, J lost 0 bases, and 9 bases stayed unmatched. The data were produced by immunoSEQ multiplex PCR, yet TCRdb's version contains in-frame clones alone and is incomplete. This table has approximately 300,000 clones, roughly 84% appearing once. This TCR was sampled from a person aged 70 to 85 with COVID-19, enrolled during active disease. The material sequenced was peripheral blood. The chain uses TRBV4-3 and TRBJ2-6; 7 nucleotides align to TRBD2. The CDR3 DNA is TGCGCCAGCAGCCGGGAAAGCGGGGCGATCTCTGGGGCCAACGTCCTGACTTTC. It translates to CASSRESGAISGANVLTF.